Following are 11 T cell receptor beta chains from one sample sequenced in a study of T-cell reconstitution after alpha-beta-depleted transplantation in children. TCRbeta library preparation incorporated unique molecular identifiers. From the PCR reads, TCRdb called clonotypes with MiXCR, one entry per CDR3 protein. The sample holds 600,000 to 800,000 distinct CDR3 sequences, around 12% seen once. Source: PBMCs, taken before TCRalphabeta/CD19-depleted stem cell transplant. These receptors all come from a girl aged 2-9 years with congenital amegakaryocytic thrombocytopenia, due to receive a stem cell transplant.

This clonotype has a count of ten or more. The rearrangement uses TRBV5-1 and TRBJ2-1, with D possibly matching TRBD2 (6 bases). Trimming stripped 2 bases from V and 6 bases from J, with 12 bases between. This CDR3 has 14 amino acids. Looked up from germline, CDR1 is SGHRS and CDR2 is YFSETQ. CDR3 in DNA: TGCGCCAGCAGCTTTTCGGGACTTTCCAATGAGCAGTTCTTC. It encodes CASSFSGLSNEQFF.

This clonotype occurred many times. This rearrangement joins TRBV5-6 to TRBJ2-7, with TRBD1 as a possible D gene (6 bases). The CDR3 totals 15 residues. CDR1 is SGHDT and CDR2 is YYEEEE in the germline V gene. V was pared by 6 bases and J by 4 bases, with 20 bases between. Here the CDR3 DNA reads TGTGCCAGCACCTTTTACCCTAGACAGGCATACGAGCAGTACTTC. Its protein product is CASTFYPRQAYEQYF.

This clonotype was observed a handful of times. The chain couples TRBV28 to TRBJ2-7; no clear D. V was cut by 4 bases and J by 3 bases, with 16 bases left in between. Germline V lookup: CDR1 MDHEN, CDR2 SYDVKM. CDR3 length: 15 residues. The CDR3 coding sequence is TGTGCCAGCAGTTCCAACAGCTACACCCTCTACGAGCAGTACTTC. This codes for CASSSNSYTLYEQYF. The full variable domain, in which reference TRBV28 and TRBJ2-7 provide the parts outside the CDR3, is DVKVTQSSRYLVKRTGEKVFLECVQDMDHENMFWYRQDPGLGLRLIYFSYDVKMKEKGDIPEGYSVSREKKERFSLILESASTNQTSMYLCASSSNSYTLYEQYFGPGTRLTVT.

V is TRBV3-1 and J is TRBJ2-1; D remains unclear. The germline V and J ends were trimmed by 2 bases and 5 bases, with 10 bases remaining between them. The CDR3 runs to 14 residues. The germline gives CDR1 LGHDT, CDR2 YNNKEL (reference sequence). The CDR3 reads CASSQSERDNEQFF. The CDR3 nucleotides read TGTGCCAGCAGCCAATCGGAAAGGGACAATGAGCAGTTCTTC.

The V and J genes are TRBV27 and TRBJ1-5; D is undetermined. V shed 6 bases and J shed 7 bases, with 16 bases lying between them. Germline V gives CDR1 MNHEY, CDR2 SMNVEV (reference sequence). CDR3 length equals 14 residues. The CDR3 protein is CASSPGGIGQPQHF. In DNA, the CDR3 is TGTGCCAGCAGCCCAGGAGGCATTGGACAGCCCCAGCATTTT.

This clonotype was seen repeatedly, ten times or more. This likely comes from a read error, as the CDR3 has no conserved phenylalanine or tryptophan at its end. Because the CDR3's place on the DNA is in doubt, the DNA is left out and the CDR3 is given as listed by TCRdb. J is TRBJ1-1 and V is TRBV10-2; TRBD1 is taken as the D call from the table, unchecked against the DNA. From its first to its last residue, the CDR3 has 8 amino acids. Germline loops: CDR1 WSHSY, CDR2 SAAADI. The CDR3 loop is CASSPGTR.

This clonotype came up many times. The chain has TRBV12-3 or TRBV12-4 and TRBJ2-1; no reliable D call. V was shortened by 4 bases and J by 2 bases, with 15 bases between the two germline ends. This CDR3 contains 16 residues. The CDR3 protein is CASSYRVRAPYNEQFF. The CDR3 DNA follows: TGTGCCAGCAGTTACCGGGTTAGGGCCCCCTACAATGAGCAGTTCTTC.

Of note for this clonotype: This could be a read error, since a much larger clone is one nucleotide away. The J gene is TRBJ2-7, the V gene TRBV20-1; 10 nucleotides line up with TRBD2. The CDR3 sequence is 13 residues long. Germline assignment: CDR1 DFQATT and CDR2 SNEGSKA (reference sequence). The CDR3 reads CSARPSGRSGQHF. As DNA, the CDR3 is TGCAGTGCTAGACCTAGCGGGAGATCCGGGCAGCACTTC.

This clonotype was picked up many times. As DNA, the CDR3 is TGTGCCAGCAGTCTGGGAGGGAGGAAAGAGACCCAGTACTTC. This translates into CASSLGGRKETQYF. The chain combines TRBV12-3 or TRBV12-4 with TRBJ2-5, with 7 bases identical to TRBD2. The V and J ends lost 5 bases and 3 bases, in that order; junction bases with no gene match: 6. CDR3 length equals 14 residues.

This clonotype turned up a few times. The V and J genes are TRBV12-3 or TRBV12-4 and TRBJ2-1; 9 bases agree with TRBD2. CDR3 size: 13 residues. Trimming cost V 6 bases and J 14 bases; bases outside gene matches: 11. The DNA of the CDR3 is TGTGCCAGCAGCGAAACCATACCTAGCGGGAAGTTCTTC. Protein product: CASSETIPSGKFF.

The chain recombines TRBV15 with TRBJ2-3, with D perhaps matching TRBD2 (6 bases). Germline CDR1 LNHNV, CDR2 YYDKDF (reference sequence). CDR3 length equals 14 residues. Trimming stripped 5 bases from V and 4 bases from J, with 13 bases between. Here the CDR3 reads CATSGGMEADTQYF. CDR3 coding DNA: TGTGCCACCAGCGGCGGGATGGAGGCAGATACGCAGTATTTT.